This TCR beta chain was sequenced during a study of tumor-infiltrating lymphocytes in oesophageal squamous cell carcinoma. Using its own MiXCR run on the PCR reads, TCRdb lists one record per CDR3 protein. The sample has about 15,000 distinct CDR3 sequences, around 51% seen once. The germline CDR1 and CDR2 sequences are MDHEN and SYDVKM. The CDR3 totals 13 residues, both ends included. This clonotype has more than one count but fewer than ten. Because it lacks the conserved phenylalanine or tryptophan at the end, this CDR3 is likely a read error. No DNA is shown, since the ends of the CDR3 on it are uncertain; the CDR3 is the one TCRdb lists.

The clonotype comes from a female donor with esophageal squamous cell carcinoma. This chain connects TRBV28 to TRBJ2-7; the table's D call of TRBD2 was not tested on the DNA. Specimen: esophageal tumor tissue. CDR3 in amino acids: CATGRDYGYTFGS.